This T cell receptor beta chain was captured by sequencing in a study of neurological immune-mediated disorders. Per the germline V gene, CDR1 is SNHLY and CDR2 is FYNNEI. Trimming pared 2 bases from V and 7 bases from J, leaving 12 bases between. The CDR3 consists of 14 residues. This clonotype was detected many times. TCRdb reprocessed the 5' RACE reads with MiXCR, giving one entry per CDR3 protein. The sample gives around 53,000 distinct CDR3 sequences, roughly 8% of which show up once; 1.5% to 2% is in the top ten. Time point defined: longitudinal time-point 3. Sequenced sample: PBMCs. The chain employs TRBV2 and TRBJ2-1; D call uncertain. The origin of this receptor is a woman aged 35 to 49 in good health. DNA for the CDR3: TGTGCCAGCAGTGAAATATCAAATAGAAATGAGCAGTTCTTC. It yields the protein CASSEISNRNEQFF.